Below are 5 T cell receptor beta chains sequenced from a single sample in a study of neoadjuvant anti-PD-1 for oral cavity cancer. The method was immunoSEQ multiplex PCR; TCRdb's version includes in-frame clones alone and lacks a portion of them. The table shows 15,000 to 20,000 clones, with 67% occurring only once. The specimen was PBMCs, collected before nivolumab (anti-PD-1) treatment. The receptors derive from a person aged 35-79 years with oral cavity squamous cell carcinoma.

The CDR3 spells CASSINAQGFEAFF. The DNA for the CDR3 is TGTGCCAGCAGCATAAACGCACAGGGGTTTGAAGCTTTCTTT. The chain employs TRBV11-1 and TRBJ1-1; 7 bases line up with TRBD1. Germline-derived CDR1 and CDR2 are SGHAT and FQDESV (reference sequence). CDR3 length: 14 residues. The V segment lost 5 bases and the J segment 7 bases; nucleotides outside the gene matches: 10.

This clone is a singleton in its sample. The V gene is TRBV6-6, the J gene TRBJ2-2; no clear D. The CDR3 extends over 13 amino acids. The germline V gene encodes CDR1 MNHNY and CDR2 SVGAGI (reference sequence). The ends were cut back, 7 bases at V and 5 bases at J, with 11 bases in the middle. The CDR3 sequence is CASTISGTGELFF. CDR3 coding DNA: TGTGCCAGCACCATATCAGGAACCGGGGAGCTGTTTTTT.

This clone occurred once. This chain uses TRBV25-1 with TRBJ1-1, with D possibly TRBD1 on 5 matching bases. Per the germline V gene, CDR1 is MGHDK and CDR2 is SYGVNS. With 3 bases removed from V and 13 bases from J, the gap between germline ends came to 18 bases. The CDR3 spans 13 residues. The DNA of the CDR3 is TGTGCCAGCAGTGAGGGGGGTTACCACCAAGATTTCTTT. Its protein is CASSEGGYHQDFF.

A single count supports this clone. The chain recombines TRBV5-4 with TRBJ2-5; 7 bases are a match to TRBD1. V gave up 2 bases and J gave up 6 bases; unmatched junction bases: 7. Germline V lookup: CDR1 SGHNT, CDR2 YYREEE (reference sequence). The CDR3 is 14 amino acids. The CDR3 loop reads CASSFLGQAQTQYF. The CDR3 DNA reads as TGTGCCAGCAGCTTTTTAGGACAGGCCCAGACCCAGTACTTC.

The V and J genes are TRBV5-6 and TRBJ2-5, with TRBD2 as a possible D gene (5 bases). Trimming took off 6 bases at V and 2 bases at J, with 17 bases between the two ends. Germline V lookup: CDR1 SGHDT, CDR2 YYEEEE. CDR3 length equals 15 residues. The CDR3 loop reads CASTDENGDQETQYF. DNA of the CDR3: TGTGCCAGCACCGATGAAAACGGGGATCAAGAGACCCAGTACTTC. Drawing the rest from reference TRBV5-6 and TRBJ2-5, the complete variable domain is DAGVTQSPTHLIKTRGQQVTLRCSPKSGHDTVSWYQQALGQGPQFIFQYYEEEERQRGNFPDRFSGHQFPNYSSELNVNALLLGDSALYLCASTDENGDQETQYFGPGTRLLVL.